The 2 T cell receptor beta chains in this list originate from one sample, sequenced in a study of PD-1 blockade in classical Hodgkin lymphoma (TCRdb year 2020). Library creation used the immunoSEQ multiplex PCR assay. The source is immuneACCESS, and TCRdb retained only in-frame sequences with V and J called. Part of the clones is not carried over; for the studies checked, unresolved V genes explain less than half of this, and the remainder is unexplained. A total of approximately 96,000 clones appear in this sample, approximately 94% of them only once. The ten most abundant clones make up approximately 2% of the sample. The sample's time point label, decoded: cycle 4 day 1 (C4D1), after six to seven weeks of nivolumab. Every trial patient had relapsed following autologous stem cell transplantation, and prior brentuximab vedotin exposure was what differed among cohorts A, B and C. The source was peripheral blood mononuclear cells (PBMCs), collected before the fourth cycle of nivolumab. The receptors stem from a human donor with classical Hodgkin lymphoma.

The chain couples TRBV6-5 to TRBJ1-3, with D tentatively TRBD1 (5 bases). Germline V CDR1 and CDR2: MNHEY, SVGAGI. This CDR3 region has 14 residues. V was clipped by 4 bases and J by 1 base, with 8 bases between them. The CDR3 DNA reads as TGTGCCAGCAGTTTATCAGGGTCTGGAAACACCATATATTTT. This sequence encodes CASSLSGSGNTIYF.

Only one count was recorded for this clone. This rearrangement joins TRBV5-4 to TRBJ2-7, with 9 nucleotides matching TRBD2. The ends lost 2 bases at V and 2 bases at J; junction bases unmatched: 11. CDR3 length: 17 residues. Germline-derived CDR1 and CDR2 are SGHNT and YYREEE (reference sequence). The CDR3 is CASSLPEGREGPYEQYF. The DNA for the CDR3 is TGTGCCAGCAGCTTACCAGAGGGGCGGGAGGGCCCCTACGAGCAGTACTTC.